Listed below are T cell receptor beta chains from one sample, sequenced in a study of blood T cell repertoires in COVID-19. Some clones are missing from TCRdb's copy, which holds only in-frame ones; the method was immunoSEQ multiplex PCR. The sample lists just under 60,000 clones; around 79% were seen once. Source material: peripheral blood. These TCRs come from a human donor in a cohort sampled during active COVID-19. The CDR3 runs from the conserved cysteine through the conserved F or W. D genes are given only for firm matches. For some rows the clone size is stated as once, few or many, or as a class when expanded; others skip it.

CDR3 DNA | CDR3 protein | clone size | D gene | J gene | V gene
TGTGCCAGCAGTCCCGGGAGGGTCGAGCAGTACTTC | CASSPGRVEQYF | NA | TRBD2 | TRBJ2-7 | TRBV12-3/TRBV12-4
TGTGCCAGCAGCGATAACGAGGGGGGGTACGAGCAGTACTTC | CASSDNEGGYEQYF | NA | NA | TRBJ2-7 | TRBV7-9
TGTGCCAGCAGCTTGGAAGCGGGGGGCGCGGTCTTC | CASSLEAGGAVF | NA | TRBD2 | TRBJ2-1 | TRBV5-6
TGTGCCAGCAGGGTAACCGGGACAGGGCCCTATGGCTACACCTTC | CASRVTGTGPYGYTF | NA | TRBD1 | TRBJ1-2 | TRBV28
TGTGCCAGCAGTCTCGGGTCCTCACAGGGCTACGAGCAGTACTTC | CASSLGSSQGYEQYF | NA | NA | TRBJ2-7 | TRBV27
TGTGCCAGCTCACCACTTCGGGAAGATACGCAGTATTTT | CASSPLREDTQYF | NA | NA | TRBJ2-3 | TRBV18
TGTGCCAGCAGTTACTCCGACAGGGACATTCAGTACTTC | CASSYSDRDIQYF | NA | TRBD1 | TRBJ2-4 | TRBV6-2/TRBV6-3
TGTGCCAGCAGATTTACAGGGTCCCAGAGACTCTATGGCTACACCTTC | CASRFTGSQRLYGYTF | NA | NA | TRBJ1-2 | TRBV2
TGTGCCAGCAGCCCCCGGACTAGCGGGGATTACGAGCAGTACTTC | CASSPRTSGDYEQYF | NA | TRBD2 | TRBJ2-7 | TRBV4-2
TGCGCCAGCAGCCAAGAGCGGGGCGGGACCGGCACAGATACGCAGTATTTT | CASSQERGGTGTDTQYF | NA | NA | TRBJ2-3 | TRBV4-3
TGTGCCAGCAGTTACGTCCTAGCCTACGAGCAGTACTTC | CASSYVLAYEQYF | NA | NA | TRBJ2-7 | TRBV6-6
TGTGCCATCAGCCAAAGGGGGCGCGGGACAGATACGCAGTATTTT | CAISQRGRGTDTQYF | NA | TRBD1 | TRBJ2-3 | TRBV10-3
TGTGCCAGCTCACCACCGATTCAGGAACGCTATGGCTACACCTTC | CASSPPIQERYGYTF | NA | NA | TRBJ1-2 | TRBV18
TGTGCCAGCAGCGTAGGTGGAGTCCAAGAGACCCAGTACTTC | CASSVGGVQETQYF | NA | NA | TRBJ2-5 | TRBV9
TGCAGTGCTAGTGGGACGGGAGCGGGAGGTCACGAGCAGTACTTC | CSASGTGAGGHEQYF | NA | TRBD2 | TRBJ2-7 | TRBV20-1
TGTGCCAGCAGCTTTACCGGCTACGAGCAGTACTTC | CASSFTGYEQYF | NA | NA | TRBJ2-7 | TRBV5-5
TGTGCCAGCAGGGACGGACAGGGGCTCAGGACTGGCTACACCTTC | CASRDGQGLRTGYTF | NA | TRBD1 | TRBJ1-2 | TRBV2
TGTGCCACCAGCAGAGGGGGGGGAGGTCAGCCCCAGCATTTT | CATSRGGGGQPQHF | NA | NA | TRBJ1-5 | TRBV15
TGTGCCAGCAGCCAAGGAGCGGTAGGAGCCTACGAGCAGTACTTC | CASSQGAVGAYEQYF | NA | NA | TRBJ2-7 | TRBV4-2
TGTGCCAGCAGTGGTACGGGGGGCCGTGAAAAACTGTTTTTT | CASSGTGGREKLFF | NA | NA | TRBJ1-4 | TRBV2
TGTGCCAGCAGCTTAGATACGTCAGCAACTAATGAAAAACTGTTTTTT | CASSLDTSATNEKLFF | NA | NA | TRBJ1-4 | TRBV11-2
TGTGCCAGCAGCCTGACTAGCGGGAGCTACGAGCAGTACTTC | CASSLTSGSYEQYF | NA | TRBD2 | TRBJ2-7 | TRBV6-5
TGTGCCAGCAGCCGGGGGACTTTCGGAAATTCACCCCTCCACTTT | CASSRGTFGNSPLHF | few | NA | TRBJ1-6 | TRBV14
TGTGCCAGCAGCTTACCCCCCGCCCCCGGGAAGTATTTT | CASSLPPAPGKYF | NA | NA | TRBJ2-3 | TRBV7-3
TGCAGTGCTAGTTGGGGCACAGAGACCCAGTACTTC | CSASWGTETQYF | once | NA | TRBJ2-5 | TRBV20-1
TGTGCCAGCAGTGAATCGGGGGGTTCTAATGAAAAACTGTTTTTT | CASSESGGSNEKLFF | NA | NA | TRBJ1-4 | TRBV25-1
TGTGCCAGTAGAGGGAGGGTTCATCCCTACGAGCAGTACTTC | CASRGRVHPYEQYF | NA | TRBD2 | TRBJ2-7 | TRBV19
TGTGCCACCAGCAGAGATAGAGCGGGAGCCGGGGAGCTGTTTTTT | CATSRDRAGAGELFF | NA | TRBD2 | TRBJ2-2 | TRBV15
TGTGCCAGCAGTCCGACCGGGACAGGGACCGAGCAGTACTTC | CASSPTGTGTEQYF | NA | TRBD1 | TRBJ2-7 | TRBV6-5
TGTGCCAGCAGCTCGGACAGGGGCAGGTTGGAGACCCAGTACTTC | CASSSDRGRLETQYF | once | TRBD1 | TRBJ2-5 | TRBV5-4
TGTGCCAGCAGCACCGGGGACAGGAACCAAGAGACCCAGTACTTC | CASSTGDRNQETQYF | NA | TRBD1 | TRBJ2-5 | TRBV9
TGTGCCAGCAGCCAATATACAGGGTTAGGCACCGGGGAGCTGTTTTTT | CASSQYTGLGTGELFF | NA | NA | TRBJ2-2 | TRBV14
TGTGCCAGCAGGTACCACCTTGGGACTAGCGGTAATGAGCAGTTCTTC | CASRYHLGTSGNEQFF | many | TRBD2 | TRBJ2-1 | TRBV28
TGTGCCACCCTAAGAATATCTGGGGCCAACGTCCTGACTTTC | CATLRISGANVLTF | NA | NA | TRBJ2-6 | TRBV7-2
TGTGCCAGCAGTCGGACAGGGTACAACACCGGGGAGCTGTTTTTT | CASSRTGYNTGELFF | NA | TRBD1 | TRBJ2-2 | TRBV6-2/TRBV6-3
TGTGCCAGCTCAGAACTAGCGGGAGAGACGGAGCAGTACTTC | CASSELAGETEQYF | NA | TRBD2 | TRBJ2-7 | TRBV18
TGTGCCAGCAGCCCACATACTAGCGGGAGTAAGGATGAGCAGTTCTTC | CASSPHTSGSKDEQFF | NA | TRBD2 | TRBJ2-1 | TRBV28
TGTGCCAGCAGCAGAATAGCGGGAGGGCCGACCGGGGAGCTGTTTTTT | CASSRIAGGPTGELFF | NA | TRBD2 | TRBJ2-2 | TRBV7-2
TGTGCCAGCAGCTCCCGGGACAGCTTCCCCCTGAGGGAGACCCAGTACTTC | CASSSRDSFPLRETQYF | NA | TRBD1 | TRBJ2-5 | TRBV11-2
TGTGCCAGTCAACCCGGGACTGCCTCCTACAATGAGCAGTTCTTC | CASQPGTASYNEQFF | NA | NA | TRBJ2-1 | TRBV19
TGCAGCGTTGAGCGGGACCTGAACACTGAAGCTTTCTTT | CSVERDLNTEAFF | NA | NA | TRBJ1-1 | TRBV29-1
TGTGCCAGCCTACGTTATGGGGGCGCTACCAACTCTGGGGCCAACGTCCTGACTTTC | CASLRYGGATNSGANVLTF | NA | NA | TRBJ2-6 | TRBV28
TGTGCCAGCAGTTCACAGGGTAGGAACACTGAAGCTTTCTTT | CASSSQGRNTEAFF | once | NA | TRBJ1-1 | TRBV6-5
TGTGCCATCAGTGATACCGGGTCCGGATACGAGCAGTACTTC | CAISDTGSGYEQYF | NA | NA | TRBJ2-7 | TRBV10-3
TGTGCCAGCAGTTACTGGACAGAGAACACTGAAGCTTTCTTT | CASSYWTENTEAFF | NA | NA | TRBJ1-1 | TRBV6-5
TGCAGCGTTGAGGGGCTAGCTGGGGCCAACGTCCTGACTTTC | CSVEGLAGANVLTF | NA | NA | TRBJ2-6 | TRBV29-1
TGTGCCAGCAGCTTCGGGACATACTCTGGAAACACCATATATTTT | CASSFGTYSGNTIYF | NA | NA | TRBJ1-3 | TRBV5-4
TGTGCCAGCAGTTTGCCCGGACATATAGATACTGAAGCTTTCTTT | CASSLPGHIDTEAFF | NA | NA | TRBJ1-1 | TRBV27
TGTGCCAGTAGCCTCCACAGGGGGCTCTACGAGCAGTACTTC | CASSLHRGLYEQYF | NA | TRBD1 | TRBJ2-7 | TRBV19
TGTGCCAGCAGCTTAGTCTCGGCGGGAGTATCCACCGGGGAGCTGTTTTTT | CASSLVSAGVSTGELFF | NA | TRBD2 | TRBJ2-2 | TRBV7-8
TGTGCCAGCAGCTTAGCGCGGGGCTATAATTCACCCCTCCACTTT | CASSLARGYNSPLHF | NA | NA | TRBJ1-6 | TRBV7-8
TGTGCCAGCAGCTTAGCGGGAGGGAATGAGCAGTTCTTC | CASSLAGGNEQFF | NA | TRBD2 | TRBJ2-1 | TRBV7-2
TGTGCCAGCAAAGGGATAGCGGGCCCGACGTACGAGCAGTACTTC | CASKGIAGPTYEQYF | NA | TRBD2 | TRBJ2-7 | TRBV27
TGTGCCAGCAGTTACGGGAGGGCCAATGAGCAGTTCTTC | CASSYGRANEQFF | NA | TRBD2 | TRBJ2-1 | TRBV6-5
TGTGCCAGCAGTGAAACGGGGGAGACCCAGTACTTC | CASSETGETQYF | NA | NA | TRBJ2-5 | TRBV6-1
TGTGCCAGCAGTGAAGCGGAAAGCGGCCCACCGATAGATACGCAGTATTTT | CASSEAESGPPIDTQYF | NA | NA | TRBJ2-3 | TRBV6-1